These 19 T cell receptor beta chains were sequenced from one sample in a study of cytomegalovirus exposure and HLA in healthy donors. Primers included in the PCR were 60 Vbeta and 13 Jbeta primers. Measured with immunoSEQ multiplex PCR; TCRdb has only the in-frame clones, and not every one. The sample shows some 110,000 clones, around 77% of them seen only once. Sequenced: PBMCs. Source of these receptors: a man aged 50-59 years in good health and CMV-seropositive.

The V call is TRBV5-1, the J call TRBJ2-3; D not resolved. CDR1 is SGHRS, CDR2 YFSETQ, per germline. V lost 4 bases and J 4 bases, leaving 13 bases between the germline ends. The CDR3 consists of 14 residues. The CDR3 spells CASSTLAEADTQYF. Here the CDR3 DNA reads TGCGCCAGCAGCACACTCGCCGAGGCAGATACGCAGTATTTT.

The chain carries TRBV9 and TRBJ2-7, with 9 bases identical to TRBD1. This CDR3 contains 14 residues. Trimming removed 3 bases from V and 5 bases from J; junction bases left unmatched: 6. The germline CDR1 and CDR2 sequences are SGDLS and YYNGEE. CDR3 sequence: CASSAGTGLHEQYF. The CDR3 DNA is TGTGCCAGCAGCGCCGGGACAGGGCTCCACGAGCAGTACTTC.

This clone was seen only a few times. V usage is TRBV2 and J usage is TRBJ2-7; 8 nucleotides agree with TRBD1. V lost 5 bases, J lost 0 bases, and 9 bases stayed unmatched. The V gene's germline CDR1 is SNHLY and CDR2 FYNNEI. The CDR3 extends over 16 amino acids. CDR3 DNA: TGTGCCAGCAGTCGGACAGGGTGGGATCTCTCCTACGAGCAGTACTTC. Translated, it gives CASSRTGWDLSYEQYF.

The genes are TRBV5-4 and TRBJ2-7, with 7 nucleotides matching TRBD2. CDR3 size: 16 residues. With V trimmed by 4 bases and J by 3 bases, 13 bases remained unmatched. Germline V gene data show CDR1 as SGHNT and CDR2 as YYREEE (reference sequence). The CDR3 sequence: CASSGGVGSRSYEQYF. CDR3 sequence (DNA): TGTGCCAGCAGCGGGGGGGTAGGGTCTAGGAGCTACGAGCAGTACTTC.

This clone was detected only once. The chain is built from TRBV6-1 and TRBJ1-1; TRBD1 is a possible D gene (6 bases). V dropped 7 bases and J dropped 0 bases, with 15 bases sitting between them. The CDR3 extends over 15 amino acids. The V gene's germline CDR1 is MNHNS and CDR2 SASEGT. DNA of the CDR3: TGTGCCAGCAATCGAAGGGGGGGCGTGAACACTGAAGCTTTCTTT. Amino acids: CASNRRGGVNTEAFF.

The sample holds a few counts of this clone. The chain combines TRBV19 with TRBJ2-2; TRBD1 agrees at 8 bases. The CDR3 extends over 16 amino acids. Germline CDR1 and CDR2: LNHDA and SQIVND (reference sequence). Germline trimming cut 3 bases from V and 6 bases from J; bases unmatched to any gene: 9. The CDR3 sequence is CASSIVSTGAAGELFF. The CDR3 coding sequence is TGTGCCAGTAGTATCGTCTCGACAGGGGCGGCCGGGGAGCTGTTTTTT.

The rearrangement uses TRBV2 and TRBJ1-2; D is uncertain. Trimming left V 2 bases short and J 5 bases short, with 6 bases between. In germline, CDR1 is SNHLY, CDR2 FYNNEI. This CDR3 has 12 amino acids. Here the CDR3 DNA reads TGTGCCAGCAGTGAACAGGTTTATGGCTACACCTTC. Its protein is CASSEQVYGYTF.

This chain uses TRBV10-1 with TRBJ1-2; D might be TRBD1 (6 bases). CDR3 length: 13 amino acids. Per germline, CDR1 WNHNN and CDR2 SYGVQD (reference sequence). Between the trimmed V and J ends, which lost 6 bases and 2 bases, there was a span of 10 bases. As DNA, the CDR3 is TGCGCCAGCAGCCCGGGGACAAACTATGGCTACACCTTC. Residues: CASSPGTNYGYTF.

This clone has a single count. This rearrangement joins TRBV19 to TRBJ2-1; D perhaps matches TRBD2 (6 bases). Trimming shortened V by 8 bases and J by 10 bases, and 15 bases separated the two germline ends. This CDR3 contains 12 residues. From germline, CDR1 is LNHDA and CDR2 SQIVND (reference sequence). Here the CDR3 DNA reads TGTGCCAGTGGAGGGTGGGACTGGGAGCAGTTCTTC. Translation gives CASGGWDWEQFF.

The rearrangement links TRBV29-1 to TRBJ2-7; TRBD2 matches 8 bases. The J segment lost 0 bases and the V segment lost 1 base, leaving 8 bases of the junction unmatched. The germline V gene encodes CDR1 SQVTM and CDR2 ANQGSEA. The CDR3 contains 16 residues. The CDR3 sequence is CSVEGLASGSSYEQYF. DNA of the CDR3: TGCAGCGTTGAAGGTCTTGCCAGCGGGAGCTCCTACGAGCAGTACTTC.

The chain couples TRBV27 to TRBJ1-1, with TRBD1 identical over 10 bases. The CDR3 covers 17 residues. V was clipped by 5 bases and J by 0 bases; unmatched bases: 9. Per germline, CDR1 MNHEY and CDR2 SMNVEV (reference sequence). The CDR3 loop is CASSARDRGLLNTEAFF. As DNA, the CDR3 is TGTGCCAGCAGTGCACGGGACAGGGGACTTCTGAACACTGAAGCTTTCTTT.

The rearrangement uses TRBV7-2 and TRBJ2-7; a possible D gene is TRBD1 (6 bases). Trimming removed 5 bases from V and 7 bases from J, with 18 bases in between. This CDR3 is 14 amino acids long. Germline-derived CDR1 and CDR2 are SGHTA and FQGNSA. CDR3 in DNA: TGTGCCAGCAGCCCATTTGGGGGCTCAAGGGAGCAGTACTTC. It codes for CASSPFGGSREQYF.

This clone was seen once. The J gene is TRBJ1-1, the V gene TRBV29-1, with TRBD1 matching 8 bases. CDR3 length: 13 amino acids. V lost 5 bases to trimming and J lost 1 base; unmatched junction nucleotides: 3. CDR1 SQVTM and CDR2 ANQGSEA come from the germline V gene. CDR3 residues: CSVSDRANTEAFF. CDR3 bases: TGCAGCGTTTCGGACAGGGCGAACACTGAAGCTTTCTTT. Full variable domain (missing parts from reference TRBV29-1 and TRBJ1-1): SAVISQKPSRDICQRGTSLTIQCQVDSQVTMMFWYRQQPGQSLTLIATANQGSEATYESGFVIDKFPISRPNLTFSTLTVSNMSPEDSSIYLCSVSDRANTEAFFGQGTRLTVV.

The J gene is TRBJ1-2, the V gene TRBV7-9; D not resolved. The germline gives CDR1 SEHNR, CDR2 FQNEAQ (reference sequence). This CDR3 spans 13 amino acids. V lost 6 bases to trimming and J lost 2 bases, with 10 bases between them. The CDR3: CASRGGPNYGYTF. CDR3 DNA: TGTGCCAGCAGGGGAGGCCCAAACTATGGCTACACCTTC.

The chain uses TRBV5-4 and TRBJ2-3; TRBD2 matches 14 bases. Per the germline V gene, CDR1 is SGHNT and CDR2 is YYREEE (reference sequence). Unmatched junction bases numbered 11, after V lost 4 bases and J lost 1 base. CDR3 size: 19 residues. The CDR3 DNA reads TGTGCCAGCAGCCCCACCCGGACTAGCGGGGGGTCCCGCACAGATACGCAGTATTTT. Translated: CASSPTRTSGGSRTDTQYF.

This sequence joins TRBV7-9 and TRBJ1-2; tentatively, D is TRBD1 (5 bases). The germline CDR1 and CDR2 sequences are SEHNR and FQNEAQ (reference sequence). The length of the CDR3 is 16 residues. V was pared by 1 base and J by 0 bases, with 12 bases between. CDR3 in DNA: TGTGCCAGCAGCTTAGTCGGCGAAGGGGCTAACTATGGCTACACCTTC. It is translated as CASSLVGEGANYGYTF. Based on the CDR3 plus reference TRBV7-9 and TRBJ1-2, the full variable domain is DTGVSQNPRHKITKRGQNVTFRCDPISEHNRLYWYRQTLGQGPEFLTYFQNEAQLEKSRLLSDRFSAERPKGSFSTLEIQRTEQGDSAMYLCASSLVGEGANYGYTFGSGTRLTVV.

In regard to this clone: Germline and junction disagree at one end, which may indicate a read error. The chain recombines TRBV11-2 with TRBJ1-2, with unresolved D. Per the germline V gene, CDR1 is SGHAT and CDR2 is FQNNGV. The CDR3 has 13 residues. The DNA for the CDR3 is TGTGCCAGCAGCTTAGATGGAAGTGCGGGCTGCACCTTC. Translated: CASSLDGSAGCTF.

Of note for this clone: A read error may produce the germline difference seen at one junction end. The chain couples TRBV7-9 to TRBJ1-2; 12 bases line up with TRBD1. The CDR3 totals 16 residues. Germline V gene data show CDR1 as SEHNR and CDR2 as FQNEAQ (reference sequence). The CDR3: CSSSLAGQGAIYGYTF. In nucleotides, the CDR3 is TGTTCCAGCAGCTTAGCGGGACAGGGGGCGATCTATGGCTACACCTTC.

The CDR3 region is CASRRTMTGNTEAFF. CDR3 nucleotide sequence: TGTGCCAGCAGACGCACCATGACAGGGAACACTGAAGCTTTCTTT. The chain couples TRBV6-5 to TRBJ1-1; D is possibly TRBD1 (6 bases). The ends were cut back, 6 bases at V and 1 base at J, with 15 bases in the middle. CDR3 size: 15 residues. Germline V gives CDR1 MNHEY, CDR2 SVGAGI.